A single sample is the source of the 15 T cell receptor beta chains below, sequenced in a study of T cell changes during pregnancy in multiple sclerosis. The method was immunoSEQ multiplex PCR; TCRdb's version includes in-frame clones alone and lacks a portion of them. The sample lists around 60,000 clones, around 92% occurring once. The sample in question was peripheral blood, obtained in the second trimester of pregnancy. These receptor sequences come from a female donor in good health, enrolled as a control in a pregnancy study.

As DNA, the CDR3 is TGTGCCAGCAGCGACTACCCTCAAGAGACCCAGTACTTC. Protein sequence: CASSDYPQETQYF. The chain employs TRBV7-2 and TRBJ2-5, with D possibly being TRBD2 (5 bases). Germline V gene data show CDR1 as SGHTA and CDR2 as FQGNSA. The CDR3 length is 13 residues. V was clipped by 5 bases and J by 2 bases, with 9 bases between them.

The V gene is TRBV2, the J gene TRBJ2-1; 12 bases are shared with TRBD2. The CDR3 extends over 15 amino acids. J gave up 7 bases and V 4 bases, and 5 bases lay outside the gene matches. Germline CDR1 reads SNHLY; CDR2 reads FYNNEI. The CDR3 nucleotides read TGTGCCAGCAGTGCGACTAGCGGGAGAGAGAATGAGCAGTTCTTC. Protein sequence: CASSATSGRENEQFF.

The V call is TRBV6-5, the J call TRBJ2-5; maybe TRBD1 (6 bases). The ends were cut back, 2 bases at V and 5 bases at J, with 9 bases in the middle. Germline assignment: CDR1 MNHEY and CDR2 SVGAGI. The CDR3 has 13 residues. Here the CDR3 reads CASSYVRGETQYF. In DNA form, the CDR3 reads TGTGCCAGCAGTTACGTCAGGGGCGAGACCCAGTACTTC.

This clone was counted a single time. The genes are TRBV18 and TRBJ1-1; D remains unclear. The CDR3 is made up of 17 amino acids. The germline CDR1 and CDR2 sequences are KGHSH and LQKENI. Trimming cost V 2 bases and J 0 bases, with 16 bases left between them. The CDR3 nucleotides read TGTGCCAGCTCACCAAGCCAATTACAAGACTTGAACACTGAAGCTTTCTTT. Translating it yields CASSPSQLQDLNTEAFF.

V is TRBV28 and J is TRBJ1-5, with 8 bases that match TRBD1. Germline V gene data show CDR1 as MDHEN and CDR2 as SYDVKM. This CDR3 is 18 amino acids long. Trimming cost V 4 bases and J 9 bases; bases outside gene matches: 20. The CDR3 is CASSSGYQGQALARPQHF. The CDR3 region has the DNA TGTGCCAGCAGTTCTGGTTATCAGGGACAGGCCCTCGCTAGGCCCCAGCATTTT.

The chain is built from TRBV28 and TRBJ1-4; 7 bases match TRBD1. The germline CDR1 and CDR2 sequences are MDHEN and SYDVKM. J lost 8 bases, V lost 8 bases, and 8 bases had no gene match. The CDR3 has 13 amino acids. The CDR3 bases are TGTGCCAGCTGTAAATACAGGGGCGAAAAACTGTTTTTT. It is translated as CASCKYRGEKLFF.

The J gene is TRBJ1-2, the V gene TRBV10-2, with 7 bases lining up with TRBD1. In germline, CDR1 is WSHSY, CDR2 SAAADI. This CDR3 contains 15 residues. The V segment lost 0 bases and the J segment 4 bases; nucleotides outside the gene matches: 5. In nucleotides, the CDR3 is TGCGCCAGCAGTGAGTCGAGCAGGGGGAGCTATGGCTACACCTTC. Its protein product is CASSESSRGSYGYTF.

The chain recombines TRBV7-2 with TRBJ2-7, with a weak D call TRBD1 (5 bases). Germline V gene data show CDR1 as SGHTA and CDR2 as FQGNSA. With 1 base removed from V and 0 bases from J, the gap between germline ends came to 10 bases. There are 15 residues in the CDR3. CDR3 DNA: TGTGCCAGCAGCTTAGAGGGGATGTTCTCCTACGAGCAGTACTTC. Protein product: CASSLEGMFSYEQYF.

This chain joins TRBV5-1 and TRBJ1-1; D gene unclear. The CDR3 spans 13 residues. Germline assignment: CDR1 SGHRS and CDR2 YFSETQ. The V and J ends lost 0 bases and 0 bases respectively, with 3 bases between them. The CDR3 nucleotides read TGCGCCAGCAGCTTGGCGGTGAACACTGAAGCTTTCTTT. It yields the protein CASSLAVNTEAFF.

The genes are TRBV5-4 and TRBJ2-3, with TRBD2 matching 7 bases. Unmatched junction bases numbered 6, after V lost 3 bases and J lost 2 bases. The CDR3 extends over 15 amino acids. Germline loops: CDR1 SGHNT, CDR2 YYREEE (reference sequence). The CDR3 spells CASSWGGYSTDTQYF. The DNA of the CDR3 is TGTGCCAGCAGCTGGGGGGGGTACTCCACAGATACGCAGTATTTT. Looking up the rest from reference TRBV5-4 and TRBJ2-3 gives the full variable domain: ETGVTQSPTHLIKTRGQQVTLRCSSQSGHNTVSWYQQALGQGPQFIFQYYREEENGRGNFPPRFSGLQFPNYSSELNVNALELDDSALYLCASSWGGYSTDTQYFGPGTRLTVL.

The genes are TRBV20-1 and TRBJ2-1; D unresolved. V lost 5 bases and J 5 bases, leaving 7 bases between the germline ends. Germline V gene lookup returns CDR1 DFQATT and CDR2 SNEGSKA (reference sequence). CDR3 length: 11 residues. As DNA, the CDR3 is TGCAGTGCTTATCGGGACAATGAGCAGTTCTTC. Translating it yields CSAYRDNEQFF.

The rearrangement links TRBV4-1 to TRBJ1-5; maybe TRBD1 (6 bases). CDR3 length: 14 residues. The V gene's germline CDR1 is MGHRA and CDR2 YSYEKL. V was cut by 4 bases and J by 2 bases, with 9 bases left in between. CDR3: CASSREGGNQPQHF. The CDR3 DNA reads as TGCGCCAGCAGCCGCGAGGGGGGCAATCAGCCCCAGCATTTT.

This chain links TRBV7-9 with TRBJ2-7, with a weak D call TRBD1 (7 bases). There are 16 residues in the CDR3. Germline CDR1 SEHNR, CDR2 FQNEAQ (reference sequence). Between the trimmed V and J ends, which lost 1 base and 2 bases, there was a span of 15 bases. In DNA, the CDR3 is TGTGCCAGCAGCTTAGGGTTTGGCGGGACAGCCTACGAGCAGTACTTC. Amino acids: CASSLGFGGTAYEQYF.

The chain combines TRBV7-3 with TRBJ2-1; 7 nucleotides line up with TRBD2. J lost 3 bases, V lost 5 bases, and 4 bases had no gene match. From germline, CDR1 is SGHTA and CDR2 FQGTGA. This CDR3 has 14 residues. The CDR3 spells CASSPGLNYNEQFF. The CDR3 DNA sequence: TGTGCCAGCAGCCCGGGACTAAACTACAATGAGCAGTTCTTC.

The genes are TRBV21-1 and TRBJ2-7; whether TRBD2, the table's D call, matches the DNA was not checked. TRBV21-1 constitutes a pseudogene. This CDR3 has 19 residues. In nucleotides, the CDR3 is TGTGCCAGCAGCAAAGGGGCCCCCTGGACTAGCGGGGCCTTGACCGAGCAGTACTTC. Its protein product is CASSKGAPWTSGALTEQYF.